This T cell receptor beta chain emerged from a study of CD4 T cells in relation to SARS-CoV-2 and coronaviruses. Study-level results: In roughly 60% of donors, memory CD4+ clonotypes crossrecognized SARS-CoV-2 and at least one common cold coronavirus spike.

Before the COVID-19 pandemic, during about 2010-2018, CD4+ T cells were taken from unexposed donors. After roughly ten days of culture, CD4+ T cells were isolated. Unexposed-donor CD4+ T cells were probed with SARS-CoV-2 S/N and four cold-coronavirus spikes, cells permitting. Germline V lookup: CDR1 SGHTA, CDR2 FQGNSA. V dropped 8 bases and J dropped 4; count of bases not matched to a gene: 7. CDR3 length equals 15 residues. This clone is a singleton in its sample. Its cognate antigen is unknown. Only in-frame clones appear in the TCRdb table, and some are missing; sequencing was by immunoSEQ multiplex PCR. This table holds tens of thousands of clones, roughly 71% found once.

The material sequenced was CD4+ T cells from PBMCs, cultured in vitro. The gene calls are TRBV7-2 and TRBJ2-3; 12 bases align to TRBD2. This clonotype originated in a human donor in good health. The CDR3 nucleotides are TGTGCCAGCGGCCCGACTAGCGGGAGCCCAGATACGCAGTATTTT. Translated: CASGPTSGSPDTQYF.